These T cell receptor beta chains were read from a single sample in a study of T cells in Graves' hyperthyroidism and ophthalmopathy. Each CDR3 protein gets one entry after TCRdb re-called the multiplex PCR reads with MiXCR. The repertoire includes hundreds of thousands of distinct CDR3 sequences, 14% of them detected once, and around 13% sits in the top ten. Sequencing used blood. Receptors originate from a woman aged 45-65 years with Graves' ophthalmopathy. Both conserved end residues are part of each CDR3. The D gene is left open where the match is weak. Clone size is shown for a subset of rows, as once, few, many or a class of expanded clone.

J gene: TRBJ2-7; clone size: many; V gene: TRBV18; D gene: TRBD2; CDR3 protein: CASSPRGGEQYF; CDR3 DNA: TGTGCCAGCTCACCCCGCGGGGGTGAGCAGTACTTC
J gene: TRBJ2-7; clone size: few; V gene: TRBV4-1; D gene: TRBD1; CDR3 protein: CASSQSGTVSEQYF; CDR3 DNA: TGCGCCAGCAGCCAGTCCGGGACAGTTTCCGAGCAGTACTTC
J gene: TRBJ2-7; clone size: NA; V gene: TRBV20-1; D gene: TRBD2; CDR3 protein: CSASVSGSEQYF; CDR3 DNA: TGCAGTGCCAGTGTTAGCGGGAGCGAGCAGTACTTC
J gene: TRBJ2-3; clone size: NA; V gene: TRBV4-3; D gene: NA; CDR3 protein: CASSQGGATSWGTDTQYF; CDR3 DNA: TGCGCCAGCAGCCAGGGGGGGGCCACCTCTTGGGGCACAGATACGCAGTATTTT
J gene: TRBJ1-5; clone size: NA; V gene: TRBV4-2; D gene: TRBD1; CDR3 protein: CASSQGTGYSNQPQHF; CDR3 DNA: TGTGCCAGCAGCCAAGGGACAGGTTATAGCAATCAGCCCCAGCATTTT
J gene: TRBJ1-4; clone size: NA; V gene: TRBV7-2; D gene: TRBD1; CDR3 protein: CASSLGTGYEKLFF; CDR3 DNA: TGTGCCAGCAGCCTCGGGACAGGGTATGAAAAACTGTTTTTT
J gene: TRBJ2-5; clone size: many; V gene: TRBV11-2; D gene: NA; CDR3 protein: CASSLYWTRKETQYF; CDR3 DNA: TGTGCCAGCAGCTTATATTGGACTCGAAAAGAGACCCAGTACTTC
J gene: TRBJ2-1; clone size: many; V gene: TRBV5-1; D gene: NA; CDR3 protein: CASSRSDSSYNEQFF; CDR3 DNA: TGCGCCAGCAGCCGAAGCGATAGCTCCTACAATGAGCAGTTCTTC
J gene: TRBJ1-1; clone size: many; V gene: TRBV18; D gene: NA; CDR3 protein: CASSPSTNTEAFF; CDR3 DNA: TGTGCCAGCTCACCGAGCACAAACACTGAAGCTTTCTTT
J gene: TRBJ2-5; clone size: NA; V gene: TRBV19; D gene: NA; CDR3 protein: CASSPAGGAQETQYF; CDR3 DNA: TGTGCCAGTTCCCCGGCAGGTGGGGCGCAAGAGACCCAGTACTTC
J gene: TRBJ2-1; clone size: few; V gene: TRBV29-1; D gene: TRBD2; CDR3 protein: CSVEYSGGGTSGRASEQFF; CDR3 DNA: TGCAGCGTTGAATATTCCGGGGGCGGGACTAGCGGGAGGGCTAGTGAGCAGTTCTTC
J gene: TRBJ2-1; clone size: many; V gene: TRBV3-1; D gene: NA; CDR3 protein: CASSHLREVRHEQFF; CDR3 DNA: TGTGCCAGCAGCCATCTCCGGGAAGTTCGGCATGAGCAGTTCTTC
J gene: TRBJ2-1; clone size: many; V gene: TRBV7-6; D gene: TRBD1; CDR3 protein: CSSSWDRGIYNEQFF; CDR3 DNA: TGTTCTTCAAGTTGGGACAGGGGAATTTACAATGAGCAGTTCTTC